The TCR beta chain described here comes from a study of HIV-infected patients and healthy controls. This clonotype was detected only a few times. The CDR3 extends over 15 amino acids. V was pared by 6 bases and J by 2 bases, with 9 bases of the junction left unmatched. TCRdb independently ran MiXCR on the 5' RACE reads; one entry per CDR3 protein. This table has about 70,000 distinct CDR3 sequences, roughly a sixth appearing once. The source of this sequence is a human donor in good health. The sequenced sample consisted of CD4+ T cells from blood. V usage is TRBV12-3 or TRBV12-4 and J usage is TRBJ2-7; TRBD2 matches 8 bases. The CDR3 protein is CASRRTSGGAYEQYF. As DNA, the CDR3 is TGTGCCAGCAGAAGAACTAGCGGTGGAGCCTACGAGCAGTACTTC.